This T cell receptor beta chain is from a study of Graves' ophthalmopathy and Graves' hyperthyroidism. Study-level background: The collection of peripheral blood took place at initial diagnosis, before any treatment. Broader study findings: Blood also carried most expanded thyroid clonotypes exceeding 0.001 frequency.

Amplification of TCR beta CDR3 regions used RNA transcripts. The library came from an HTBI-primed first-round RT-PCR and a second-round multiplex PCR. Each CDR3 protein is one row after TCRdb ran MiXCR on the multiplex PCR reads. The table has about 400,000 distinct CDR3 sequences, approximately 16% seen once; the top ten hold around 1.5%. This clonotype was seen repeatedly, ten times or more. Antigen: not known. The origin of this receptor is a woman younger than 30 with Graves' ophthalmopathy. Sequenced: peripheral blood.

The CDR3 loop is CASSRVAAPYEQYF. The CDR3 DNA is TGTGCCAGCAGCAGGGTAGCCGCCCCCTACGAGCAGTACTTC. The chain recombines TRBV11-2 with TRBJ2-7; D remains ambiguous. Trimming removed 5 bases from V and 2 bases from J, with 13 bases in between. The CDR3 has 14 residues. Germline V CDR1 and CDR2: SGHAT, FQNNGV. The complete variable domain, with remaining parts taken from reference TRBV11-2 and TRBJ2-7, reads EAGVAQSPRYKIIEKRQSVAFWCNPISGHATLYWYQQILGQGPKLLIQFQNNGVVDDSQLPKDRFSAERLKGVDSTLKIQPAKLEDSAVYLCASSRVAAPYEQYFGPGTRLTVT.